This is a list of T cell receptor beta chains from one sample in a study of shared clonotypes between healthy human individuals. Clones were sequenced by immunoSEQ multiplex PCR, and TCRdb holds only the in-frame ones, with some missing. This repertoire shows hundreds of thousands of clones, 74% found once; its top ten account for around 1.6%. The specimen sequenced was memory CD4+ T cells sorted from blood. These receptors were collected from a woman between 25 and 40 years old in good health. Each CDR3 is given with its conserved first and last residue. Each record gives: V gene, D gene, J gene, clone size, CDR3 length, CDR3 protein, CDR3 DNA. The D gene is left open where the match is weak. The size entry is marked missing in some rows and otherwise reads once, few, many or a size class.

V gene: TRBV18
D gene: TRBD1
J gene: TRBJ1-5
clone size: NA
CDR3 length: 17
CDR3 protein: CASSPGWGDRDGQPQHF
CDR3 DNA: TGTGCCAGCTCACCGGGCTGGGGGGACAGGGACGGTCAGCCCCAGCATTTT

V gene: TRBV5-4
D gene: TRBD2
J gene: TRBJ2-3
clone size: NA
CDR3 length: 15
CDR3 protein: CASSLLAGGGDTQYF
CDR3 DNA: TGTGCCAGCAGCTTGCTAGCGGGAGGGGGCGATACGCAGTATTTT

V gene: TRBV12-5
D gene: TRBD2
J gene: TRBJ2-1
clone size: few
CDR3 length: 12
CDR3 protein: CARTQAGDEQFF
CDR3 DNA: TGTGCTAGGACCCAAGCGGGGGATGAGCAGTTCTTC

V gene: TRBV11-2
D gene: NA
J gene: TRBJ1-5
clone size: NA
CDR3 length: 13
CDR3 protein: CASSLEGSQPQHF
CDR3 DNA: TGTGCCAGCAGCTTAGAAGGTTCTCAGCCCCAGCATTTT

V gene: TRBV12-5
D gene: NA
J gene: TRBJ1-5
clone size: NA
CDR3 length: 20
CDR3 protein: CASGLGTGTGPEYSNQPQHF
CDR3 DNA: NA

V gene: TRBV5-1
D gene: NA
J gene: TRBJ2-3
clone size: NA
CDR3 length: 14
CDR3 protein: CASSVGDSTDTQYF
CDR3 DNA: TGCGCCAGCAGCGTGGGGGACTCCACAGATACGCAGTATTTT

V gene: TRBV5-4
D gene: NA
J gene: TRBJ2-5
clone size: few
CDR3 length: 14
CDR3 protein: CASSLAGLKETQYF
CDR3 DNA: TGTGCCAGCAGCTTAGCCGGCCTGAAAGAGACCCAGTACTTC

V gene: TRBV5-1
D gene: NA
J gene: TRBJ2-3
clone size: NA
CDR3 length: 15
CDR3 protein: CASSLGTVGTDTQYF
CDR3 DNA: TGCGCCAGCAGCTTGGGAACAGTTGGGACAGATACGCAGTATTTT

V gene: TRBV2
D gene: NA
J gene: TRBJ1-1
clone size: NA
CDR3 length: 13
CDR3 protein: CASNRQDVTEAFF
CDR3 DNA: TGTGCCAGCAATAGACAGGATGTCACTGAAGCTTTCTTT

V gene: TRBV5-1
D gene: NA
J gene: TRBJ1-1
clone size: NA
CDR3 length: 15
CDR3 protein: CASSQGRLLNTEAFF
CDR3 DNA: TGCGCCAGCAGCCAAGGACGGCTACTGAACACTGAAGCTTTCTTT

V gene: TRBV27
D gene: NA
J gene: TRBJ2-5
clone size: NA
CDR3 length: 12
CDR3 protein: CASNGPGETQYF
CDR3 DNA: TGTGCCAGCAACGGACCCGGGGAGACCCAGTACTTC

V gene: TRBV7-9
D gene: TRBD2
J gene: TRBJ2-1
clone size: NA
CDR3 length: 18
CDR3 protein: CASSPLFGLAGGGNEQFF
CDR3 DNA: TGTGCCAGCAGCCCCCTCTTCGGACTAGCGGGAGGAGGGAATGAGCAGTTCTTC

V gene: TRBV4-1
D gene: TRBD2
J gene: TRBJ2-7
clone size: few
CDR3 length: 16
CDR3 protein: CASSQEWGLPSYEQYF
CDR3 DNA: TGCGCCAGCAGCCAAGAGTGGGGACTACCCTCCTACGAGCAGTACTTC

V gene: TRBV2
D gene: NA
J gene: TRBJ2-1
clone size: NA
CDR3 length: 14
CDR3 protein: CASVGTPRGYEQFF
CDR3 DNA: TGTGCCAGCGTCGGGACTCCAAGGGGTTATGAGCAGTTCTTC

V gene: TRBV10-3
D gene: TRBD1
J gene: TRBJ1-2
clone size: NA
CDR3 length: 16
CDR3 protein: CASSYSAGTGGQGYTF
CDR3 DNA: TGTGCCAGCAGTTACTCGGCCGGGACAGGGGGCCAGGGCTACACCTTC

V gene: TRBV27
D gene: TRBD1
J gene: TRBJ1-3
clone size: NA
CDR3 length: 17
CDR3 protein: CASSPLGPGQGGNTIYF
CDR3 DNA: TGTGCCAGCAGTCCCCTAGGGCCGGGACAGGGAGGAAACACCATATATTTT

V gene: TRBV6-1
D gene: NA
J gene: TRBJ2-1
clone size: NA
CDR3 length: 12
CDR3 protein: CASAPGEDEQFF
CDR3 DNA: TGTGCCAGCGCCCCGGGGGAGGATGAGCAGTTCTTC

V gene: TRBV19
D gene: TRBD2
J gene: TRBJ2-1
clone size: NA
CDR3 length: 15
CDR3 protein: CASSWVAGGRDEQFF
CDR3 DNA: TGTGCCAGTAGCTGGGTAGCGGGAGGTCGGGATGAGCAGTTCTTC

V gene: TRBV25-1
D gene: NA
J gene: TRBJ1-1
clone size: NA
CDR3 length: 17
CDR3 protein: CASSEWGQGMLDTEAFF
CDR3 DNA: TGTGCCAGCAGTGAATGGGGGCAGGGGATGTTGGACACTGAAGCTTTCTTT

V gene: TRBV5-6
D gene: NA
J gene: TRBJ2-1
clone size: NA
CDR3 length: 15
CDR3 protein: CASTSYRDFAGEQFF
CDR3 DNA: TGTGCCAGCACCTCATACCGCGATTTCGCCGGTGAGCAGTTCTTC

V gene: TRBV28
D gene: NA
J gene: TRBJ1-1
clone size: many
CDR3 length: 15
CDR3 protein: CASVLKQAMNTEAFF
CDR3 DNA: TGTGCCAGCGTGCTGAAACAGGCCATGAACACTGAAGCTTTCTTT

V gene: TRBV19
D gene: TRBD2
J gene: TRBJ2-1
clone size: NA
CDR3 length: 20
CDR3 protein: CASRPLGTSGGKSSYNEQFF
CDR3 DNA: TGTGCCAGTAGACCCCTGGGGACTAGCGGAGGAAAGAGCTCCTACAATGAGCAGTTCTTC

V gene: TRBV30
D gene: NA
J gene: TRBJ1-4
clone size: once
CDR3 length: 14
CDR3 protein: CAWSEDRIGEKLFF
CDR3 DNA: TGTGCCTGGAGTGAAGACAGAATAGGTGAAAAACTGTTTTTT

V gene: TRBV4-2
D gene: TRBD2
J gene: TRBJ2-7
clone size: few
CDR3 length: 15
CDR3 protein: CASSQGLAETYEQYF
CDR3 DNA: TGTGCCAGCAGCCAAGGGCTAGCGGAGACCTACGAGCAGTACTTC

V gene: TRBV27
D gene: NA
J gene: TRBJ2-7
clone size: NA
CDR3 length: 17
CDR3 protein: CASSRRPQLVSIDEQYF
CDR3 DNA: TGTGCCAGCTCACGACGACCCCAACTAGTTAGTATTGACGAGCAGTACTTC

V gene: TRBV2
D gene: NA
J gene: TRBJ2-1
clone size: NA
CDR3 length: 16
CDR3 protein: CASRATTGSSYNEQFF
CDR3 DNA: TGTGCCAGCCGAGCAACGACGGGCAGCTCCTACAATGAGCAGTTCTTC

V gene: TRBV2
D gene: NA
J gene: TRBJ2-7
clone size: NA
CDR3 length: 13
CDR3 protein: CASRSGRPYEQYF
CDR3 DNA: TGTGCCAGCAGAAGCGGGCGTCCCTACGAGCAGTACTTC

V gene: TRBV5-1
D gene: TRBD1
J gene: TRBJ1-4
clone size: NA
CDR3 length: 16
CDR3 protein: CASSARGQGEGEKLFF
CDR3 DNA: TGCGCCAGCAGCGCACGAGGACAGGGAGAGGGTGAAAAACTGTTTTTT

V gene: TRBV7-2
D gene: NA
J gene: TRBJ1-4
clone size: NA
CDR3 length: 16
CDR3 protein: CASSQNLGGRHEKLFF
CDR3 DNA: TGTGCCAGCAGCCAAAATCTCGGGGGTCGGCATGAAAAACTGTTTTTT

V gene: TRBV5-1
D gene: NA
J gene: TRBJ1-1
clone size: NA
CDR3 length: 15
CDR3 protein: CASSLGDLQATEAFF
CDR3 DNA: TGCGCCAGCAGCTTGGGGGACTTGCAGGCCACTGAAGCTTTCTTT

V gene: TRBV4-2
D gene: TRBD1
J gene: TRBJ1-3
clone size: once
CDR3 length: 17
CDR3 protein: CASSQYWDSRSGNTIYF
CDR3 DNA: TGTGCCAGCAGCCAATACTGGGACAGCCGCTCTGGAAACACCATATATTTT

V gene: TRBV20-1
D gene: NA
J gene: TRBJ2-5
clone size: NA
CDR3 length: 10
CDR3 protein: CSAGRETQYF
CDR3 DNA: TGCAGTGCCGGGCGAGAGACCCAGTACTTC

V gene: TRBV2
D gene: TRBD1
J gene: TRBJ2-7
clone size: NA
CDR3 length: 13
CDR3 protein: CASPRQGSYEQYF
CDR3 DNA: TGTGCCAGCCCCAGACAGGGCTCCTACGAGCAGTACTTC

V gene: TRBV11-2
D gene: TRBD2
J gene: TRBJ2-1
clone size: NA
CDR3 length: 16
CDR3 protein: CASSLGLLTRLDEQFF
CDR3 DNA: TGTGCCAGCAGCTTGGGACTACTTACCCGGTTGGATGAGCAGTTCTTC

V gene: TRBV5-1
D gene: TRBD2
J gene: TRBJ2-1
clone size: NA
CDR3 length: 17
CDR3 protein: CASSLALSTSGVNEQFF
CDR3 DNA: TGCGCCAGCAGCTTGGCCTTAAGCACTAGCGGTGTCAATGAGCAGTTCTTC

V gene: TRBV6-1
D gene: TRBD1
J gene: TRBJ2-2
clone size: NA
CDR3 length: 15
CDR3 protein: CASRKQGAATGELFF
CDR3 DNA: TGTGCCAGCAGGAAACAGGGGGCGGCCACCGGGGAGCTGTTTTTT

V gene: TRBV7-8
D gene: NA
J gene: TRBJ2-2
clone size: NA
CDR3 length: 15
CDR3 protein: CASSLAWLATGELFF
CDR3 DNA: TGTGCCAGCAGCTTAGCGTGGCTAGCTACCGGGGAGCTGTTTTTT

V gene: TRBV11-2
D gene: NA
J gene: TRBJ2-2
clone size: NA
CDR3 length: 14
CDR3 protein: CASSLSVNTGELFF
CDR3 DNA: TGTGCCAGCAGCTTAAGCGTGAACACCGGGGAGCTGTTTTTT

V gene: TRBV11-2
D gene: TRBD2
J gene: TRBJ2-1
clone size: NA
CDR3 length: 15
CDR3 protein: CASSPFRTSVGEQFF
CDR3 DNA: TGTGCCAGCAGCCCATTCAGGACTAGCGTTGGTGAGCAGTTCTTC

V gene: TRBV7-3
D gene: TRBD2
J gene: TRBJ2-5
clone size: NA
CDR3 length: 15
CDR3 protein: CASSDSGRAQETQYF
CDR3 DNA: TGTGCCAGCAGCGATAGCGGGAGGGCTCAAGAGACCCAGTACTTC

V gene: TRBV2
D gene: NA
J gene: TRBJ2-5
clone size: NA
CDR3 length: 11
CDR3 protein: CASTGEETQYF
CDR3 DNA: TGTGCCAGCACCGGGGAAGAGACCCAGTACTTC

V gene: TRBV11-2
D gene: TRBD2
J gene: TRBJ2-1
clone size: few
CDR3 length: 19
CDR3 protein: CASSPRWGLGLAIYNEQFF
CDR3 DNA: TGTGCCAGCAGCCCGCGGTGGGGGTTGGGACTAGCGATATACAATGAGCAGTTCTTC

V gene: TRBV28
D gene: NA
J gene: TRBJ1-2
clone size: few
CDR3 length: 13
CDR3 protein: CASSLGRGRGYTF
CDR3 DNA: TGTGCCAGCAGTTTAGGACGGGGGCGCGGCTACACCTTC

V gene: TRBV14
D gene: NA
J gene: TRBJ1-2
clone size: NA
CDR3 length: 14
CDR3 protein: CASSPEWVLGGYTF
CDR3 DNA: TGTGCCAGCAGCCCCGAGTGGGTTTTGGGTGGCTACACCTTC

V gene: TRBV6-1
D gene: NA
J gene: TRBJ1-2
clone size: NA
CDR3 length: 14
CDR3 protein: CASKTPPGQYGYTF
CDR3 DNA: TGTGCCAGCAAAACTCCGCCTGGACAGTATGGCTACACCTTC

V gene: TRBV5-1
D gene: NA
J gene: TRBJ2-3
clone size: few
CDR3 length: 13
CDR3 protein: CASSSGGTDTQYF
CDR3 DNA: TGCGCCAGCAGCTCCGGCGGCACAGATACGCAGTATTTT

V gene: TRBV4-1
D gene: TRBD1
J gene: TRBJ2-1
clone size: NA
CDR3 length: 16
CDR3 protein: CASSQEGGTGANEQFF
CDR3 DNA: TGCGCCAGCAGCCAAGAGGGTGGGACAGGGGCCAATGAGCAGTTCTTC

V gene: TRBV5-1
D gene: TRBD1
J gene: TRBJ1-6
clone size: NA
CDR3 length: 15
CDR3 protein: CASSPGDRDNSPLHF
CDR3 DNA: TGCGCCAGCAGCCCAGGGGACAGGGATAATTCACCCCTCCACTTT

V gene: TRBV10-3
D gene: TRBD2
J gene: TRBJ2-7
clone size: few
CDR3 length: 15
CDR3 protein: CAISVSSGRPGEQYF
CDR3 DNA: TGTGCCATCAGTGTGTCTAGCGGGAGGCCCGGAGAGCAGTACTTC

V gene: TRBV6-1
D gene: NA
J gene: TRBJ1-4
clone size: few
CDR3 length: 13
CDR3 protein: CASTRVTNEKLFF
CDR3 DNA: TGTGCCAGCACTAGGGTCACTAATGAAAAACTGTTTTTT

V gene: TRBV10-3
D gene: NA
J gene: TRBJ1-5
clone size: NA
CDR3 length: 13
CDR3 protein: CAIREESNQPQHF
CDR3 DNA: TGTGCCATCAGGGAGGAGAGCAATCAGCCCCAGCATTTT

V gene: TRBV12-2
D gene: NA
J gene: TRBJ2-7
clone size: once
CDR3 length: 15
CDR3 protein: CASRSPRRQLLEQYF
CDR3 DNA: TGTGCAAGTCGCTCTCCCCGGAGGCAGCTGCTGGAGCAGTACTTC

V gene: TRBV11-2
D gene: NA
J gene: TRBJ1-2
clone size: NA
CDR3 length: 13
CDR3 protein: CASSPSGTAGYTF
CDR3 DNA: TGTGCCAGCAGCCCGAGCGGGACTGCTGGCTACACCTTC

V gene: TRBV5-1
D gene: NA
J gene: TRBJ2-3
clone size: few
CDR3 length: 15
CDR3 protein: CASSLGDRDADTQYF
CDR3 DNA: TGCGCCAGCAGCTTGGGGGATAGGGACGCAGATACGCAGTATTTT

V gene: TRBV14
D gene: NA
J gene: TRBJ1-1
clone size: NA
CDR3 length: 13
CDR3 protein: CASSLRGGTEAFF
CDR3 DNA: TGTGCCAGCAGCCTTAGGGGGGGAACTGAAGCTTTCTTT

V gene: TRBV12-5
D gene: NA
J gene: TRBJ2-7
clone size: NA
CDR3 length: 15
CDR3 protein: CASGLRPRRTYEQYF
CDR3 DNA: TGTGCTAGTGGTTTGCGGCCTAGGAGGACCTACGAGCAGTACTTC

V gene: TRBV28
D gene: NA
J gene: TRBJ2-7
clone size: NA
CDR3 length: 11
CDR3 protein: CASSFPGSQYF
CDR3 DNA: TGTGCCAGCAGTTTTCCGGGATCCCAGTACTTC

V gene: TRBV4-1
D gene: NA
J gene: TRBJ1-1
clone size: NA
CDR3 length: 14
CDR3 protein: CASSGRMGGTEAFF
CDR3 DNA: TGCGCCAGCAGCGGCCGGATGGGGGGGACTGAAGCTTTCTTT

V gene: TRBV6-6
D gene: NA
J gene: TRBJ1-2
clone size: NA
CDR3 length: 12
CDR3 protein: CASSYNIYGYTF
CDR3 DNA: TGTGCCAGCAGTTACAACATCTATGGCTACACCTTC

V gene: TRBV7-9
D gene: NA
J gene: TRBJ2-7
clone size: NA
CDR3 length: 13
CDR3 protein: CASSLTRTGEQYF
CDR3 DNA: TGTGCCAGCAGCTTGACCCGCACAGGGGAGCAGTACTTC